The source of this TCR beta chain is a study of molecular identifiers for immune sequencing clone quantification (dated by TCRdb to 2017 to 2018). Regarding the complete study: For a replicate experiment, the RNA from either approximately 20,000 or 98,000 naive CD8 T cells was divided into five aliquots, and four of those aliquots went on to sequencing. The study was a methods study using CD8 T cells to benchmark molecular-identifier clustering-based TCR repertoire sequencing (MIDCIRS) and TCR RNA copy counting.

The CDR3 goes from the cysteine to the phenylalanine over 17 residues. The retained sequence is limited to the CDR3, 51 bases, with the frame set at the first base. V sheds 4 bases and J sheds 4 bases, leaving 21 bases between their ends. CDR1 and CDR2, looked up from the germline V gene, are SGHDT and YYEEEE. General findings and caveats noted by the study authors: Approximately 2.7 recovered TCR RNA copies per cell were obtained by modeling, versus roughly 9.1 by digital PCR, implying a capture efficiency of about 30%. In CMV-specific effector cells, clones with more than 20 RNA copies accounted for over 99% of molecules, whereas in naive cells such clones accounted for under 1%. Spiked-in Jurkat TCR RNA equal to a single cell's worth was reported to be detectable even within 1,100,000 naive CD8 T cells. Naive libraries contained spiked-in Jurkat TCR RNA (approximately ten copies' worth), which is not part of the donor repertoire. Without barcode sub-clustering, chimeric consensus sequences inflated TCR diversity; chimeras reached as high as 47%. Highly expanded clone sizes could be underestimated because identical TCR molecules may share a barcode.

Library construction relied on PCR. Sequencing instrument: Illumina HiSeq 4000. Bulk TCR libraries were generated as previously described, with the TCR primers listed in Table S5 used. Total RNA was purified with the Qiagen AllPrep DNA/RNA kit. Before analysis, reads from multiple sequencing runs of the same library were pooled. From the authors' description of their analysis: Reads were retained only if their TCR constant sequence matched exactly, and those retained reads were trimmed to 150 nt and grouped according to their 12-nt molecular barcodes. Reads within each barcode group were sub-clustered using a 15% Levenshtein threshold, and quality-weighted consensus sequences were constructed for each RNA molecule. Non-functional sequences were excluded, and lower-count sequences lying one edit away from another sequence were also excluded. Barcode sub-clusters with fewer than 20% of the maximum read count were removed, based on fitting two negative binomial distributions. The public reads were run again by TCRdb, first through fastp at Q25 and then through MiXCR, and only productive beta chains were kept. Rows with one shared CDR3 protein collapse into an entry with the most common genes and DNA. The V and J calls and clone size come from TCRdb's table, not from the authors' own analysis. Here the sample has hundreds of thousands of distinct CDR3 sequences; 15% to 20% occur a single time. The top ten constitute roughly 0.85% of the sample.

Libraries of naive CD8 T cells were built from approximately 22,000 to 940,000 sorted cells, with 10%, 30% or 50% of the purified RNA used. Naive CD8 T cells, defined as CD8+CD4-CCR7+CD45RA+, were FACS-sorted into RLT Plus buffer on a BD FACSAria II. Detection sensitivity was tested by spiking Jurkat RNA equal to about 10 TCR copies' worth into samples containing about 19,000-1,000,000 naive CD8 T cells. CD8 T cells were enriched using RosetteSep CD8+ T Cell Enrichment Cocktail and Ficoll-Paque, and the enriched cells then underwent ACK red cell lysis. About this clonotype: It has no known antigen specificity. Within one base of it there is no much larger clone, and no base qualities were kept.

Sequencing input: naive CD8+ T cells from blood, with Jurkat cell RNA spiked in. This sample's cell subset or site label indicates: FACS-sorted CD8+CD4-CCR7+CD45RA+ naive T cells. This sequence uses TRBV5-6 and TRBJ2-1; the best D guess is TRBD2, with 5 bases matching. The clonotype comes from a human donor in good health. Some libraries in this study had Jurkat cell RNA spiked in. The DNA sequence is TGTGCCAGCAGCGTGATAGACGGACTCCCTAGGTACAATGAGCAGTTCTTC. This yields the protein CASSVIDGLPRYNEQFF. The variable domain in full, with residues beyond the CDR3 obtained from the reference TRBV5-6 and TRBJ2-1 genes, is DAGVTQSPTHLIKTRGQQVTLRCSPKSGHDTVSWYQQALGQGPQFIFQYYEEEERQRGNFPDRFSGHQFPNYSSELNVNALLLGDSALYLCASSVIDGLPRYNEQFFGPGTRLTVL.